The 17 T cell receptor beta chains in this list originate from one sample, sequenced in a study of OX40 agonist ivuxolimab in advanced cancers. TCRdb's table, derived via immunoSEQ multiplex PCR, lists solely in-frame clones and lacks some. The sample has approximately 67,000 clones, just over 90% seen once. The starting material was CD4+ or CD8+ T cells sorted from blood, obtained in a trial of the OX40 agonist ivuxolimab. The receptors shown here come from an adult with an advanced solid tumor such as melanoma, head and neck, liver or kidney cancer.

This sequence joins TRBV6-5 and TRBJ1-5, with D possibly being TRBD1 (5 bases). CDR1 is MNHEY and CDR2 is SVGAGI in the germline V gene. V gave up 11 bases and J gave up 3 bases, with 17 bases separating them. CDR3 size: 14 residues. The CDR3 DNA reads as TGTGCCGTGGCCAACACGGGACCCAATCAGCCCCAGCATTTT. As protein: CAVANTGPNQPQHF.

This clone was observed a single time. The rearrangement joins TRBV28 to TRBJ1-4; possible D gene TRBD1, 5 bases. Germline-derived CDR1 and CDR2 are MDHEN and SYDVKM. V was pared by 5 bases and J by 6 bases, with 13 bases between. CDR3 length equals 14 residues. The CDR3: CASSIGTDYEKLFF. The DNA for the CDR3 is TGTGCCAGCAGTATAGGGACGGATTATGAAAAACTGTTTTTT.

The chain employs TRBV29-1 and TRBJ2-1; perhaps TRBD2 as D (7 bases). CDR1 SQVTM and CDR2 ANQGSEA come from the germline V gene. Trimming left V 5 bases short and J 0 bases short, with 11 bases between. There are 14 residues in the CDR3. As DNA, the CDR3 is TGCAGCGTTAGGGGGGGAAACTCCTACAATGAGCAGTTCTTC. Its translation: CSVRGGNSYNEQFF.

This clone was observed once. CDR3 region: CASSPRGQATTNEKLFF. CDR3 DNA: TGTGCCAGCTCACCACGGGGACAGGCTACAACTAATGAAAAACTGTTTTTT. V usage is TRBV18 and J usage is TRBJ1-4; the match to TRBD1 covers 8 bases. The CDR3 runs 17 residues. CDR1 and CDR2 from the germline V gene are KGHSH and LQKENI. Losses at the gene ends were 1 base for V and 0 bases for J; bases not matched to a gene: 4.

In its sample, this clone was seen once. The chain is built from TRBV6-1 and TRBJ2-5, with TRBD2 matching over 9 bases. Germline CDR1 is MNHNS and CDR2 is SASEGT. Trimming removed 8 bases from V and 4 bases from J; junction bases left unmatched: 8. The CDR3 has 14 amino acids. The CDR3, as DNA: TGTGCCAGCTCTCCTAGCGGGAATGGAGAGACCCAGTACTTC. Residues: CASSPSGNGETQYF.

The chain recombines TRBV19 with TRBJ2-5; 9 nucleotides line up with TRBD1. The trim removed 6 bases at V and 4 bases at J, leaving 9 bases unmatched. Germline CDR1 and CDR2: LNHDA and SQIVND (reference sequence). This CDR3 is built from 15 residues. CDR3 protein: CASSSLDRGLETQYF. DNA of the CDR3: TGTGCCAGTAGCTCCTTGGACAGGGGATTAGAGACCCAGTACTTC.

The rearrangement joins TRBV29-1 to TRBJ2-3; D may be TRBD1 or TRBD2 (5 bases each). Per the germline V gene, CDR1 is SQVTM and CDR2 is ANQGSEA. With 3 bases removed from V and 4 bases from J, the gap between germline ends came to 14 bases. The CDR3 sequence is 14 residues long. The CDR3 sequence: CSVEGQWGADTQYF. The CDR3 DNA reads as TGCAGCGTTGAGGGGCAGTGGGGAGCAGATACGCAGTATTTT.

This clone has only one observation. The V gene is TRBV19, the J gene TRBJ1-2, with TRBD1 matching 7 bases. V shed 10 bases and J 5 bases; nucleotides not matched to a gene: 4. Germline V gives CDR1 LNHDA, CDR2 SQIVND (reference sequence). There are 11 residues in the CDR3. The CDR3 DNA reads TGTGCCACCTCGACAGGGTATGGCTACACCTTC. Protein product: CATSTGYGYTF.

This sequence joins TRBV19 and TRBJ2-1, with TRBD2 identical over 8 bases. The CDR3 has 15 residues. The germline gives CDR1 LNHDA, CDR2 SQIVND (reference sequence). V shed 10 bases and J 5 bases; nucleotides not matched to a gene: 13. CDR3 DNA: TGTGCCACCACACAAATAGCGGGGTACAACAATGAGCAGTTCTTC. Its translation: CATTQIAGYNNEQFF.

V usage is TRBV5-1 and J usage is TRBJ2-3; the D call may be TRBD1 or TRBD2 (5 bases each). The CDR3 is 18 residues long. Per germline, CDR1 SGHRS and CDR2 YFSETQ. The V end lost 1 base, the J end lost 0 bases, and 18 bases lay between the germline ends. The CDR3, as DNA: TGCGCCAGCAGCTTGACCGGGACCGATAGGACTAGCACAGATACGCAGTATTTT. As protein: CASSLTGTDRTSTDTQYF.

The V and J genes are TRBV10-3 and TRBJ2-1; D uncertain. CDR3 length equals 13 residues. From germline, CDR1 is ENHRY and CDR2 SYGVKD. Trimming removed 3 bases at V and 6 bases at J, with 9 bases between. For the CDR3, the DNA is TGTGCCATCAGTGAACCGGGCATCAATGAGCAGTTCTTC. This sequence encodes CAISEPGINEQFF.

The chain couples TRBV10-3 to TRBJ2-7, with D tentatively TRBD1 (6 bases). Looked up from germline, CDR1 is ENHRY and CDR2 is SYGVKD. The CDR3 length is 14 residues. Between the trimmed V and J ends, which lost 0 bases and 0 bases, there was a span of 6 bases. The CDR3 DNA sequence: TGTGCCATCAGTGAGTCAGGGGGCTCCTACGAGCAGTACTTC. Protein product: CAISESGGSYEQYF.

V gene TRBV5-1 combines with J gene TRBJ2-7; TRBD1 matches 10 bases. The V gene's germline CDR1 is SGHRS and CDR2 YFSETQ. The V and J ends lost 4 bases and 4 bases, in that order; junction bases with no gene match: 2. The CDR3 consists of 13 residues. The CDR3 reads CASSPDRGYEQYF. The CDR3 bases are TGCGCCAGCAGCCCGGACAGGGGGTACGAGCAGTACTTC.

The CDR3 sequence: CASGEEYTEAFF. The DNA of the CDR3 is TGTGCCAGCGGGGAGGAGTACACTGAAGCTTTCTTT. The chain combines TRBV2 with TRBJ1-1; D remains unclear. V was shortened by 8 bases and J by 3 bases, with 10 bases between the two germline ends. Germline assignment: CDR1 SNHLY and CDR2 FYNNEI. The CDR3 spans 12 residues.

There are a few counts of this clone. The chain links TRBV30 to TRBJ1-1; 7 nucleotides match TRBD1. The CDR3 spans 13 residues. Germline trimming cut 5 bases from V and 1 base from J; bases unmatched to any gene: 4. Germline V gene lookup returns CDR1 GTSNPN and CDR2 SVGIG (reference sequence). The CDR3 bases are TGTGCCTGGGACAGGGAGAGGAACACTGAAGCTTTCTTT. It encodes CAWDRERNTEAFF.

J is TRBJ1-2 and V is TRBV4-1, with TRBD1 matching 7 bases. From germline, CDR1 is MGHRA and CDR2 YSYEKL. The junction had 4 bases not matched to a gene; V was cut back by 2 bases and J by 4 bases. The CDR3 consists of 14 residues. DNA for the CDR3: TGCGCCAGCAGCCAACCGGGACAGACCTATGGCTACACCTTC. It encodes CASSQPGQTYGYTF.

The chain recombines TRBV9 with TRBJ2-3; possibly TRBD1 or TRBD2 for D (5 bases each). Between the trimmed V and J ends, which lost 4 bases and 2 bases, there was a span of 11 bases. The CDR3 spans 14 residues. Germline V gene lookup returns CDR1 SGDLS and CDR2 YYNGEE. The CDR3 nucleotides are TGTGCCAGCAGCCCCGGGGACGCCACAGATACGCAGTATTTT. This codes for CASSPGDATDTQYF.